The 19 T cell receptor beta chains in this list originate from one sample, sequenced in a study of vaccination and CD4 T cells after COVID-19. Indicated treatment: approximately 9-day PBMC culture with coronavirus spike peptide pools or control peptides (ViraFEST assay). The antigens of these receptors remain unknown. Sequencing of cultured CD4+ T cell DNA used the Oncomine TCR Beta short-read assay. TCRdb itself ran the PCR reads through MiXCR, one entry per CDR3 protein. The sample has 15,000 to 20,000 distinct CDR3 sequences, around 47% seen once; the top ten hold 4.9%. This specimen was CD4+ T cells from blood, cultured in vitro, taken before SARS-CoV-2 vaccination. These receptors were collected from a human donor who had recovered from COVID-19.

This chain links TRBV6-1 with TRBJ2-7; 12 nucleotides agree with TRBD1. The CDR3 runs to 13 residues. The germline V gene encodes CDR1 MNHNS and CDR2 SASEGT. Germline trimming cut 8 bases from V and 2 bases from J; bases unmatched to any gene: 1. The CDR3 here is CASRDRGPYEQYF. The CDR3 DNA follows: TGTGCCAGCCGGGACAGGGGGCCCTACGAGCAGTACTTC.

The rearrangement joins TRBV27 to TRBJ2-7; a possible D gene is TRBD2 (5 bases). In germline, CDR1 is MNHEY, CDR2 SMNVEV (reference sequence). V dropped 5 bases and J dropped 3 bases, with 14 bases sitting between them. This CDR3 region has 14 residues. DNA of the CDR3: TGTGCCAGCAGTACCGGAGGAGTAGTCTACGAGCAGTACTTC. It codes for CASSTGGVVYEQYF.

The V and J genes are TRBV7-2 and TRBJ2-1; the D gene is possibly TRBD2 (6 bases). CDR3 length: 15 amino acids. V was trimmed by 8 bases and J by 1 base, leaving 15 bases between them. Germline CDR1 is SGHTA and CDR2 is FQGNSA. CDR3 amino acids: CASQEAAGSYNEQFF. The CDR3 nucleotides are TGTGCCAGCCAAGAGGCGGCGGGATCCTACAATGAGCAGTTCTTC.

This clonotype showed up just a few times. V usage is TRBV20-1 and J usage is TRBJ2-2; the D call may be TRBD1 or TRBD2 (6 bases each). Trimming left V 0 bases short and J 0 bases short, with 11 bases between. Germline CDR1 reads DFQATT; CDR2 reads SNEGSKA (reference sequence). The CDR3 runs to 16 residues. The CDR3 protein is CSARDRGATNTGELFF. CDR3 nucleotide sequence: TGCAGTGCTAGAGATAGGGGGGCCACGAACACCGGGGAGCTGTTTTTT.

V and J are TRBV5-4 and TRBJ2-1, with D maybe TRBD2 (5 bases). Looked up from germline, CDR1 is SGHNT and CDR2 is YYREEE (reference sequence). Trimming shortened V by 4 bases and J by 8 bases, and 10 bases separated the two germline ends. The CDR3 is made up of 12 amino acids. The CDR3 loop is CASSDGLYEQFF. CDR3 nucleotide sequence: TGTGCCAGCAGCGACGGACTCTATGAGCAGTTCTTC.

About this clonotype itself: Relative to the germline gene, one junction end is altered; a read error may explain this. The chain combines TRBV11-3 with TRBJ2-7; D gene uncertain. Germline-derived CDR1 and CDR2 are SGHNT and YENEEA. The CDR3 covers 14 residues. The CDR3 nucleotides read TGTGCCGGCAGCTTAGGCCACTCAAGCTACGAGCAGTACTTC. Amino acids: CAGSLGHSSYEQYF.

The chain joins TRBV9 to TRBJ1-1; TRBD1 is a possible D gene (6 bases). Per the germline V gene, CDR1 is SGDLS and CDR2 is YYNGEE. Trimming took 4 bases from V and 5 from J, leaving 21 bases between them. The CDR3 runs to 16 residues. As DNA, the CDR3 is TGTGCCAGCAGCAGACCCCGAGGGGGACAAGAGACTGAAGCTTTCTTT. This encodes CASSRPRGGQETEAFF.

The CDR3, as DNA: TGTGCCAGTAGTATCTGGGGGTCGAACACTGAAGCTTTCTTT. The encoded protein is CASSIWGSNTEAFF. The chain uses TRBV19 and TRBJ1-1, with D perhaps TRBD1 (5 bases). Germline V CDR1 and CDR2: LNHDA, SQIVND (reference sequence). This CDR3 comprises 14 residues. V shed 3 bases and J shed 1 base, with 9 bases lying between them.

The CDR3: CASSFRTGYNEQFF. CDR3 DNA sequence: TGTGCCAGCAGCTTCCGGACTGGATACAATGAGCAGTTCTTC. The chain links TRBV7-6 to TRBJ2-1; D perhaps matches TRBD2 (5 bases). The germline V gene encodes CDR1 SGHVS and CDR2 FNYEAQ. The CDR3 contains 14 residues. Between the trimmed V and J ends, which lost 3 bases and 4 bases, there was a span of 10 bases.

This chain links TRBV5-5 with TRBJ2-2, with TRBD2 identical over 15 bases. The CDR3 is 16 amino acids. The junction had 5 bases not matched to a gene; V was cut back by 4 bases and J by 7 bases. CDR1 and CDR2 (germline): SGHKS, YYEKEE (reference sequence). CDR3 in amino acids: CASSVGLAGGVGELFF. The CDR3, as DNA: TGTGCCAGCAGCGTGGGACTAGCGGGGGGCGTCGGGGAGCTGTTTTTT.

Regarding this clonotype: The CDR3 end shows no conserved phenylalanine or tryptophan, and so a read error is likely. The rearrangement links TRBV19 to TRBJ1-5, with D tentatively TRBD1 (5 bases). V was shortened by 6 bases and J by 0 bases, with 15 bases between the two germline ends. The CDR3 extends over 16 amino acids. Germline CDR1 is LNHDA and CDR2 is SQIVND (reference sequence). This CDR3 reads CASSGGKGVSNQPQHL. The CDR3 DNA sequence: TGTGCCAGTAGCGGGGGGAAGGGTGTTAGCAATCAGCCCCAGCATCTT.

This clonotype rates as medium-sized. The V call is TRBV2, the J call TRBJ1-6; D gene unclear. The CDR3 spans 15 residues. V lost 2 bases, J lost 6 bases, and 11 bases lay in between. In germline, CDR1 is SNHLY, CDR2 FYNNEI. This chain's CDR3 is CASSERQAINSPLHF. Written as DNA, the CDR3 is TGTGCCAGCAGTGAACGGCAGGCTATTAATTCACCCCTCCACTTT.

This chain joins TRBV7-8 and TRBJ1-2; the match to TRBD1 covers 7 bases. CDR1 is SGHVS and CDR2 is FQNEAQ in the germline V gene. The length of the CDR3 is 15 residues. The ends lost 5 bases at V and 6 bases at J; junction bases unmatched: 12. The CDR3 loop reads CASSVTGVRRDGYTF. The DNA for the CDR3 is TGTGCCAGCAGCGTTACAGGGGTGAGGCGCGATGGCTACACCTTC.

The chain couples TRBV7-2 to TRBJ2-2; 10 bases are shared with TRBD2. The V and J ends lost 6 bases and 9 bases, in that order; junction bases with no gene match: 10. The CDR3 totals 15 residues. Germline CDR1 is SGHTA and CDR2 is FQGNSA. CDR3 residues: CASSPLAGDYRELFF. The CDR3 DNA sequence: TGTGCCAGCAGTCCGCTAGCGGGAGACTACCGGGAGCTGTTTTTT.

This clonotype was observed a few times. The rearrangement uses TRBV7-2 and TRBJ2-3, with D perhaps matching TRBD1 or TRBD2 (5 bases each). This CDR3 is 15 amino acids long. The germline gives CDR1 SGHTA, CDR2 FQGNSA. The V end was cut by 4 bases, the J end by 1 base, with 12 bases between. CDR3 coding DNA: TGTGCCAGCAGCTCATTGGGACGGGGCACAGATACGCAGTATTTT. Translating it yields CASSSLGRGTDTQYF.

The DNA for the CDR3 is TGTGCCAGCAGCTCCTCAGACAAGAACACTGAAGCTTTCTTT. This codes for CASSSSDKNTEAFF. V gene TRBV7-2 combines with J gene TRBJ1-1, with D unresolved. The germline CDR1 and CDR2 sequences are SGHTA and FQGNSA. The ends were cut back, 4 bases at V and 1 base at J, with 10 bases in the middle. The CDR3 runs to 14 residues.

The CDR3 spells CSAREAGSTEAFF. DNA of the CDR3: TGCAGTGCTAGAGAGGCAGGAAGCACTGAAGCTTTCTTT. The chain links TRBV20-1 to TRBJ1-1; D is unresolved. The V and J ends lost 0 bases and 4 bases respectively, with 9 bases between them. CDR3 length: 13 residues. Germline V lookup: CDR1 DFQATT, CDR2 SNEGSKA (reference sequence).

The chain is built from TRBV6-1 and TRBJ2-5, with 8 bases identical to TRBD2. CDR3 size: 15 residues. With 2 bases clipped from V and 5 bases from J, the junction kept 7 bases outside the gene matches. From germline, CDR1 is MNHNS and CDR2 SASEGT. The CDR3 region is CASSERLGGRETQYF. The CDR3 DNA is TGTGCCAGCAGTGAACGCTTAGGCGGGAGGGAGACCCAGTACTTC.

The CDR3 bases are TGTGCCACCAGCAGAGATGGACAGCAACAAGAGACCCAGTACTTC. Translating gives CATSRDGQQQETQYF. The rearrangement joins TRBV15 to TRBJ2-5; tentatively, D is TRBD1 (6 bases). Between the trimmed V and J ends, which lost 0 bases and 2 bases, there was a span of 10 bases. The CDR3 runs to 15 residues. Per germline, CDR1 LNHNV and CDR2 YYDKDF (reference sequence).